This TCR beta chain was captured in a study of cytomegalovirus exposure and HLA in healthy donors. Study overall: A prior study identified 120 million or so unique TCR beta sequences from roughly 170 million T cells.

This PCR relied on a set of 60 Vbeta primers and 13 Jbeta primers. The assay was immunoSEQ multiplex PCR, and TCRdb's table has in-frame clones only and misses some. This sample has some 190,000 clones, with around 90% found just once. V was cut by 5 bases and J by 2 bases, with 13 bases left in between. The germline CDR1 and CDR2 sequences are SGHRS and YFSETQ. This CDR3 has 14 residues. Study-level results: Generally TCR sequences proved uncommon, though certain public TCRs appeared in numerous donors.

Concerning this clone: The antigen remains undetermined.

The origin of this receptor is a boy between 2 and 10 years old in good health and CMV-seronegative. The chain uses TRBV5-1 and TRBJ1-1; D gene unclear. Sequencing was carried out using PBMCs. In DNA, the CDR3 is TGCGCCAGCAGTCGAGGTGGGTCCAACACTGAAGCTTTCTTT. Amino acid sequence: CASSRGGSNTEAFF.